These 9 T cell receptor beta chains originate from one sample sequenced in a study of CD8+CD57+ T cells in acquired aplastic anemia. Genomic DNA acted as the template from which TCR beta VDJ combination and CDR3 sequence profiling were carried out. TCRdb fed the reads into MiXCR, producing one record per CDR3 protein. The sample shows some 120,000 distinct CDR3 sequences, 40% of them seen only once. Patients who underwent sequencing had shown CD8+CD57+ cell expansion by flow cytometry. The sequenced sample was sorted CD4+, CD8+, or CD8+CD57+ T cells (not recorded which) from PBMCs. The receptors derive from a human donor with aplastic anemia.

This clonotype appeared many times. The chain employs TRBV19 and TRBJ1-1; a possible D gene is TRBD1 (5 bases). The CDR3 extends over 15 amino acids. Germline CDR1 reads LNHDA; CDR2 reads SQIVND (reference sequence). V dropped 9 bases and J dropped 3 bases, with 20 bases sitting between them. The CDR3 nucleotides read TGTGCCAGCTGCGGGGGGGGGACCCTGGACACTGAAGCTTTCTTT. Its protein product is CASCGGGTLDTEAFF.

This clonotype was counted at least ten times. A much more abundant neighbour one base away suggests this may be a read error. The chain combines TRBV24-1 with TRBJ1-2; D remains unclear. The V gene lost 5 bases and the J gene lost 2 bases, with 11 bases spanning the gap. The CDR3 contains 14 residues. The germline V gene has CDR1 KGHDR and CDR2 SFDVKD. This CDR3 reads CATSGFERNYGYTF. CDR3 in DNA: TGTGCCACCAGTGGTTTTGAAAGGAACTATGGCTACACCTTC.

This clonotype was seen many times. The chain employs TRBV7-9 and TRBJ2-2; D gene unclear. The V end lost 3 bases, the J end lost 1 base, and 12 bases lay between the germline ends. The CDR3 has 16 amino acids. Germline CDR1 is SEHNR and CDR2 is FQNEAQ (reference sequence). This CDR3 reads CASSFRQPMNTGELFF. In DNA form, the CDR3 reads TGTGCCAGCAGCTTTAGACAACCCATGAACACCGGGGAGCTGTTTTTT.

This clonotype appeared many times. The genes are TRBV28 and TRBJ1-6, with TRBD1 as a possible D gene (5 bases). There are 14 residues in the CDR3. Germline CDR1 and CDR2: MDHEN and SYDVKM. V dropped 5 bases and J dropped 7 bases, with 12 bases sitting between them. CDR3 in amino acids: CASSPGRQNSPLHF. As DNA, the CDR3 is TGTGCCAGCAGTCCAGGGAGGCAGAATTCACCCCTCCACTTT.

This chain joins TRBV2 and TRBJ2-5, with TRBD1 matching over 8 bases. CDR1 is SNHLY and CDR2 is FYNNEI in the germline V gene. V lost 3 bases and J lost 5; bases outside the gene matches: 8. The CDR3 runs 15 residues. CDR3 in amino acids: CASSERDRWWETQYF. CDR3 coding DNA: TGTGCCAGCAGTGAGAGGGACAGGTGGTGGGAGACCCAGTACTTC.

This clonotype was observed a handful of times. This chain links TRBV29-1 with TRBJ1-4; the D gene is possibly TRBD1 (6 bases). This CDR3 has 15 amino acids. Trimming took off 4 bases at V and 5 bases at J, with 17 bases between the two ends. Looked up from germline, CDR1 is SQVTM and CDR2 is ANQGSEA. Written as DNA, the CDR3 is TGCAGCGTTGGGGCGGGGGCCCCTAACAATGAAAAACTGTTTTTT. The encoded protein is CSVGAGAPNNEKLFF.

This clonotype has a handful of counts. V and J are TRBV6-1 and TRBJ2-5, with TRBD2 matching 7 bases. Germline V gives CDR1 MNHNS, CDR2 SASEGT. There are 16 residues in the CDR3. The V segment lost 6 bases and the J segment 9 bases; nucleotides outside the gene matches: 19. The CDR3 DNA sequence: TGTGCCAGCAGGAAGACCGGGACTACCGTTGGGGGGGCCCAGTACTTC. Translation: CASRKTGTTVGGAQYF.

Ten or more counts support this clonotype. The chain combines TRBV2 with TRBJ1-1; D remains ambiguous. Germline CDR1 SNHLY, CDR2 FYNNEI. CDR3 length equals 14 residues. The V gene lost 4 bases and the J gene lost 4 bases, with 13 bases spanning the gap. The CDR3, as DNA: TGTGCCAGCAGTGTGGCAGGAGCCACCACTGAAGCTTTCTTT. Its protein is CASSVAGATTEAFF.

This clonotype was counted many times. The chain carries TRBV5-1 and TRBJ1-4; D is unresolved. The CDR3 loop spans 13 amino acids. V lost 3 bases to trimming and J lost 5 bases, with 8 bases between them. Germline V lookup: CDR1 SGHRS, CDR2 YFSETQ. CDR3 residues: CASSSRPNEKLFF. CDR3 coding DNA: TGCGCCAGCAGCTCCCGGCCAAATGAAAAACTGTTTTTT.